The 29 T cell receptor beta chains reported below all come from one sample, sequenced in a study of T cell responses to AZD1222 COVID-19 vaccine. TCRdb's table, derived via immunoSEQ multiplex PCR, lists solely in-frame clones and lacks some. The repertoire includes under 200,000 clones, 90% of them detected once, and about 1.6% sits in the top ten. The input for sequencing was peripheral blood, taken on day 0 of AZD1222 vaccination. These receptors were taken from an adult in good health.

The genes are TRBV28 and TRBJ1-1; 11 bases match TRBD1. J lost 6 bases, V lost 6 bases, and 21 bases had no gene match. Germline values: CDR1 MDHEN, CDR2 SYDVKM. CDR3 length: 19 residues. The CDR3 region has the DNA TGTGCCAGCAGACCCGGACAGGGGGCGCCGAGGATAGGGGCGGCTGAAGCTTTCTTT. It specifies CASRPGQGAPRIGAAEAFF.

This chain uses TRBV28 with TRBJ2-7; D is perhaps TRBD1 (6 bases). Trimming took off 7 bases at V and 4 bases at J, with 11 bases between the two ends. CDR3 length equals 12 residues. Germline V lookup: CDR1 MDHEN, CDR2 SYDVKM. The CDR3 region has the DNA TGTGCCAGCACCAGGGGCTATTACGAGCAGTACTTC. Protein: CASTRGYYEQYF.

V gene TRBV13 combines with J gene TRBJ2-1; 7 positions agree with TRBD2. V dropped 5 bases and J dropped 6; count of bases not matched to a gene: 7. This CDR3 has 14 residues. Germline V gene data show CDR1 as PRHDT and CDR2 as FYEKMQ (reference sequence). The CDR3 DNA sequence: TGTGCCAGCAGCCGAGGCGGGACTATCAATGAGCAGTTCTTC. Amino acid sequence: CASSRGGTINEQFF.

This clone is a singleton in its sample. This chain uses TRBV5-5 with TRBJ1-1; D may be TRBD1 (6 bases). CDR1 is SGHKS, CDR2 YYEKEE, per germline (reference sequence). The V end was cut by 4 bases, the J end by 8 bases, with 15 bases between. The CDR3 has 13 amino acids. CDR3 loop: CASSPIGTTEAFF. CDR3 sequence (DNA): TGTGCCAGCAGCCCAATTGGGACAACGGAAGCTTTCTTT.

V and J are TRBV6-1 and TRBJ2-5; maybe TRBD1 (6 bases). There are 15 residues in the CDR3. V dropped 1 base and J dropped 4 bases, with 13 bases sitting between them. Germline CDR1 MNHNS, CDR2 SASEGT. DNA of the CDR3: TGTGCCAGCAGTGAAGGATTCGAAGGGGGAGAGACCCAGTACTTC. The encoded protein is CASSEGFEGGETQYF.

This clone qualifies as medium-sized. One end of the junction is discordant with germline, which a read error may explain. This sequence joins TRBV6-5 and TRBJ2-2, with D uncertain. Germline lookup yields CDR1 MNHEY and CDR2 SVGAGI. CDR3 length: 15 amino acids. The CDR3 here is CASSDSVMVTGELFF. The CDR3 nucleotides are TGTGCCAGCAGTGACTCCGTTATGGTGACCGGGGAGCTGTTTTTT.

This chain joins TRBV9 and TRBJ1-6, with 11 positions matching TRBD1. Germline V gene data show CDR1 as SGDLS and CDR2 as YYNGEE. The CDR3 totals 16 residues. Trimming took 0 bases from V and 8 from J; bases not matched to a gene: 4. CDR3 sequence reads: CASSVGGTGGDSPLHF. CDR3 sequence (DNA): TGTGCCAGCAGCGTAGGGGGGACAGGGGGAGATTCACCCCTCCACTTT.

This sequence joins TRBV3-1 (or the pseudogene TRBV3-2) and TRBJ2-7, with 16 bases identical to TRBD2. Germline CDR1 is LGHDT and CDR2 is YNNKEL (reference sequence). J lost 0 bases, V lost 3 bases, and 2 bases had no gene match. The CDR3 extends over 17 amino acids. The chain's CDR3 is CASSHGTSGGDSYEQYF. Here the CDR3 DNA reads TGTGCCAGCAGCCACGGGACTAGCGGGGGGGACTCCTACGAGCAGTACTTC.

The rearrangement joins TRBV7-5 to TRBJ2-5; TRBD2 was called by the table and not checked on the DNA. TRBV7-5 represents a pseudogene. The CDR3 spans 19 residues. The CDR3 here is CARSTKGYVNIGGQETQYF. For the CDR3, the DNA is TGTGCCAGAAGTACTAAAGGGTACGTGAATATCGGGGGTCAAGAGACCCAGTACTTC.

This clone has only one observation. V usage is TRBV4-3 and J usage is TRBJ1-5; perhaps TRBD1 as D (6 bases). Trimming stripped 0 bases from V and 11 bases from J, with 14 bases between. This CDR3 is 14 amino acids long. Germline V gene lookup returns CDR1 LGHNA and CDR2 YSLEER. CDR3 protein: CASSQDRGPWAQHF. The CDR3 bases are TGCGCCAGCAGCCAAGACAGGGGACCGTGGGCCCAGCATTTT.

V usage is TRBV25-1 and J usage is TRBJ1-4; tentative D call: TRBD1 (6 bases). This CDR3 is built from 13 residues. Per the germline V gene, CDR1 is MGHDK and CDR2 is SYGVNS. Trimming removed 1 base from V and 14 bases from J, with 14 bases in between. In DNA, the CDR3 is TGTGCCAGCAGTGAATCTAGGGACACTCCGCTGTTTTTT. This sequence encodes CASSESRDTPLFF.

The CDR3 sequence: CSASAAGDTDTQYF. CDR3 nucleotides: TGCAGTGCTAGTGCGGCGGGGGACACAGATACGCAGTATTTT. The rearrangement uses TRBV20-1 and TRBJ2-3; TRBD2 matches at 7 bases. This CDR3 has 14 amino acids. V lost 3 bases to trimming and J lost 2 bases; unmatched junction nucleotides: 5. Germline V gives CDR1 DFQATT, CDR2 SNEGSKA (reference sequence).

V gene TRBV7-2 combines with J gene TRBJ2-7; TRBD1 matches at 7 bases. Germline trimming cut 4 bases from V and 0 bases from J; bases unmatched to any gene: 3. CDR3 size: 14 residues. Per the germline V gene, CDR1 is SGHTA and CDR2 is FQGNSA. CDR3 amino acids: CASSYAGGSYEQYF. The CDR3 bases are TGTGCCAGCAGCTATGCAGGGGGCTCCTACGAGCAGTACTTC.

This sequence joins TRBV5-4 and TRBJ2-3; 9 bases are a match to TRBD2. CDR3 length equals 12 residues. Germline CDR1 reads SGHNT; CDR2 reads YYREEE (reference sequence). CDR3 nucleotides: TGTGCTTTAGCGGGGGCGGGAGATACGCAGTATTTT. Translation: CALAGAGDTQYF.

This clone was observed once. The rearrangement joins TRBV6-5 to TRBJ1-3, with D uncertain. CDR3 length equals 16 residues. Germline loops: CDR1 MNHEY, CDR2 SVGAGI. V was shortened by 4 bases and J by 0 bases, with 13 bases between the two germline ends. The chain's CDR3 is CASSLLLFNSGNTIYF. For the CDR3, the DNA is TGTGCCAGCAGTTTGCTATTATTCAACTCTGGAAACACCATATATTTT.

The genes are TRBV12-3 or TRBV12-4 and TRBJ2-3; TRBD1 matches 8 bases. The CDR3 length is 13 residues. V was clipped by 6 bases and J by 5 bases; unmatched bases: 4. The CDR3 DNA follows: TGTGCCAGCAGCCGGACAGGGAGAGATACGCAGTATTTT. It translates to CASSRTGRDTQYF.

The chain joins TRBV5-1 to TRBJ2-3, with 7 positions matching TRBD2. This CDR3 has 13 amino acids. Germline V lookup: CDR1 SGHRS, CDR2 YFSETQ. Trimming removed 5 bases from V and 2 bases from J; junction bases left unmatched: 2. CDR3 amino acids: CASRAGVTDTQYF. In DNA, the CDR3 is TGCGCCAGCAGGGCGGGGGTCACAGATACGCAGTATTTT.

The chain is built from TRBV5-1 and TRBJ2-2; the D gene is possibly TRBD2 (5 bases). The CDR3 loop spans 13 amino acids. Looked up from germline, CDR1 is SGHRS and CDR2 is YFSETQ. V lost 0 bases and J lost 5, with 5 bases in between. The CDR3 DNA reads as TGCGCCAGCAGCTTGGCGGGAACCGGGGAGCTGTTTTTT. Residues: CASSLAGTGELFF.

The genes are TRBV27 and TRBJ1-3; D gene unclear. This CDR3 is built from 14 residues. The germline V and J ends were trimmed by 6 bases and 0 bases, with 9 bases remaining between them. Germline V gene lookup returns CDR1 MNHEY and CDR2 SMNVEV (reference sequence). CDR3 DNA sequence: TGTGCCAGCAGGACCAGCAACTCTGGAAACACCATATATTTT. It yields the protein CASRTSNSGNTIYF.

The CDR3 region is CASSNEQNQPQHF. CDR3 nucleotide sequence: TGTGCCAGCAGTAACGAGCAAAATCAGCCCCAGCATTTT. V is TRBV6-5 and J is TRBJ1-5; D gene uncertain. Germline values: CDR1 MNHEY, CDR2 SVGAGI. There are 13 residues in the CDR3. V shed 5 bases and J shed 4 bases, with 9 bases lying between them.

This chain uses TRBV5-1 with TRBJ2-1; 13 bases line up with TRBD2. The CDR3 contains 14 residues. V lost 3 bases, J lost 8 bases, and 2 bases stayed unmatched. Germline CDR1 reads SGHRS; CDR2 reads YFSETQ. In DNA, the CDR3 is TGCGCCAGCAGCTGGGGACTAGCGGGGTATGAGCAGTTCTTC. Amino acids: CASSWGLAGYEQFF.

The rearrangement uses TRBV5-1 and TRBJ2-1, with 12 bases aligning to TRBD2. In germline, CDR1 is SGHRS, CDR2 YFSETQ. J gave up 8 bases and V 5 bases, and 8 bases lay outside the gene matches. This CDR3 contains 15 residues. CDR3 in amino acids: CASRVGLAGIYEQFF. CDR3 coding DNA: TGCGCCAGCAGGGTCGGACTAGCGGGGATATATGAGCAGTTCTTC.

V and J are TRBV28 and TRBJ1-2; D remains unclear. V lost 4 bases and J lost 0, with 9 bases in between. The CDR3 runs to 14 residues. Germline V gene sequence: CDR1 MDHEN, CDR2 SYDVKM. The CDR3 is CASSSATANYGYTF. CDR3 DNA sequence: TGTGCCAGCAGTTCCGCAACAGCTAACTATGGCTACACCTTC.

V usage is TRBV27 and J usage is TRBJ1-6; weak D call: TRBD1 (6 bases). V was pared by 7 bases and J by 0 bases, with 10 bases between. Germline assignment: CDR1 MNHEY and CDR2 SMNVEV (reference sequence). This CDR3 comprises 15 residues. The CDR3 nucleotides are TGTGCCAGCACGGACAGAAGCTCCTATAATTCACCCCTCCACTTT. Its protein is CASTDRSSYNSPLHF.

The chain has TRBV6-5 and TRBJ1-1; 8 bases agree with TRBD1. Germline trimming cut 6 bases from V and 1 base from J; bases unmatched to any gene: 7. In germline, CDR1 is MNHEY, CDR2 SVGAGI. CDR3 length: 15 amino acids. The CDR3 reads CASRKPGTGNTEAFF. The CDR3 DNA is TGTGCCAGCAGGAAACCCGGGACAGGGAACACTGAAGCTTTCTTT.

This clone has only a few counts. The DNA for the CDR3 is TGCAGCGTTGAAACCGGGACAGGGACCACTGAAGCTTTCTTT. The encoded protein is CSVETGTGTTEAFF. This rearrangement joins TRBV29-1 to TRBJ1-1, with 9 bases matching TRBD1. Trimming at V came to 2 bases and at J to 4 bases, leaving 5 bases not matched to a gene. The CDR3 spans 14 residues. Germline V gives CDR1 SQVTM, CDR2 ANQGSEA.

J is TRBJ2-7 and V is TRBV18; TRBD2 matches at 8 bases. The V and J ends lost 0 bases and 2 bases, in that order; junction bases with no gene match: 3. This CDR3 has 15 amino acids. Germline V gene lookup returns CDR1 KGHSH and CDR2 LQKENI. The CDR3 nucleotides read TGTGCCAGCTCACCACCCAGCGGGGGCCCCTACGAGCAGTACTTC. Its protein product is CASSPPSGGPYEQYF.

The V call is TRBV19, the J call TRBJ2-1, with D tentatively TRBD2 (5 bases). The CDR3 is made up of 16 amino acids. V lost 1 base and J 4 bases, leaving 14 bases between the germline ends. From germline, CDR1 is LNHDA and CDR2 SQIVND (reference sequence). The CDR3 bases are TGTGCCAGTAGTATAGTGCCTAGCCCCTTATACAATGAGCAGTTCTTC. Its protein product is CASSIVPSPLYNEQFF.

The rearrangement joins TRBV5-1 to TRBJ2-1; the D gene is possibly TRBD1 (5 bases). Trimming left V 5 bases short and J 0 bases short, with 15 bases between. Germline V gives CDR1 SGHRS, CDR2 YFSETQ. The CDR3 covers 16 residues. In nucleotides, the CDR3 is TGCGCCAGCAGGGGGCTTCGACAGACCTCCTACAATGAGCAGTTCTTC. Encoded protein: CASRGLRQTSYNEQFF.